This T cell receptor (beta chain) was captured by sequencing in a study of control samples from healthy donors and cancer patients. CDR3 length equals 17 residues. CDR1 is LNHNV, CDR2 YYDKDF, per germline (reference sequence). V lost 0 bases and J 0 bases, leaving 12 bases between the germline ends. The repertoire was sequenced with immunoSEQ multiplex PCR; TCRdb's copy has only in-frame clones and lacks some. The profile shows 150,000 to 160,000 clones, over 90% of them singletons. This chain joins TRBV15 and TRBJ2-1; D may be TRBD2 (5 bases). Sequencing was performed on blood. The receptor was derived from a man aged 50 to 59 in good health. The CDR3: CATSRERPGSSYNEQFF. In DNA, the CDR3 is TGTGCCACCAGCAGAGAGAGGCCGGGGAGCTCCTACAATGAGCAGTTCTTC. The full variable domain, its missing parts supplied by reference TRBV15 and TRBJ2-1, is DAMVIQNPRYQVTQFGKPVTLSCSQTLNHNVMYWYQQKSSQAPKLLFHYYDKDFNNEADTPDNFQSRRPNTSFCFLDIRSPGLGDTAMYLCATSRERPGSSYNEQFFGPGTRLTVL.